The 20 T cell receptor beta chains reported below all come from one sample, sequenced in a study of blood T cell repertoires in COVID-19. Some clones are missing from TCRdb's copy, which holds only in-frame ones; the method was immunoSEQ multiplex PCR. The top ten hold more than 2% of the sample, which has about 150,000 clones, 84% seen once. The sequencing sample was made of peripheral blood. The receptors stem from a man between 65 and 85 years old with acute or convalescent COVID-19.

Only a few counts were recorded for this clone. The chain uses TRBV5-1 and TRBJ2-7; TRBD1 aligns across 9 bases. V gave up 0 bases and J gave up 6 bases; unmatched junction bases: 13. The CDR3 runs to 17 residues. Germline V lookup: CDR1 SGHRS, CDR2 YFSETQ. CDR3 protein: CASSLATPGQGGSEQYF. In DNA, the CDR3 is TGCGCCAGCAGCTTGGCAACCCCGGGACAGGGTGGATCCGAGCAGTACTTC. The variable domain in full, with the rest retrieved from reference TRBV5-1 and TRBJ2-7, is KAGVTQTPRYLIKTRGQQVTLSCSPISGHRSVSWYQQTPGQGLQFLFEYFSETQRNKGNFPGRFSGRQFSNSRSEMNVSTLELGDSALYLCASSLATPGQGGSEQYFGPGTRLTVT.

The CDR3 bases are TGTGCCAGCAGCCGGACTAGCGGCCGTCTTGCCGAGCAGTACTTC. It encodes CASSRTSGRLAEQYF. The chain couples TRBV11-2 to TRBJ2-7; 10 bases match TRBD2. Trimming cost V 5 bases and J 6 bases; bases outside gene matches: 10. The germline gives CDR1 SGHAT, CDR2 FQNNGV. The CDR3 has 15 amino acids.

V usage is TRBV18 and J usage is TRBJ1-3; no clear D. The V end lost 3 bases, the J end lost 4 bases, and 7 bases lay between the germline ends. Per germline, CDR1 KGHSH and CDR2 LQKENI. The CDR3 is made up of 13 amino acids. The CDR3 is CASSPAPGNTIYF. The DNA of the CDR3 is TGTGCCAGCTCACCGGCCCCGGGAAACACCATATATTTT.

The rearrangement uses TRBV3-1 (or the pseudogene TRBV3-2) and TRBJ2-3; 12 bases agree with TRBD2. The CDR3 contains 16 residues. Trimming at V came to 2 bases and at J to 6 bases, leaving 6 bases not matched to a gene. The germline CDR1 and CDR2 sequences are LGHDT and YNNKEL (reference sequence). CDR3 in DNA: TGTGCCAGCAGCCAATTGCTAGCGGGAGGGCCCGATACGCAGTATTTT. Its translation is CASSQLLAGGPDTQYF.

The chain joins TRBV10-2 to TRBJ2-1; 8 bases are a match to TRBD2. Looked up from germline, CDR1 is WSHSY and CDR2 is SAAADI. With 7 bases clipped from V and 0 bases from J, the junction kept 8 bases outside the gene matches. CDR3 size: 16 residues. The CDR3, as DNA: TGCGCCAGCACCGGACTAGCCGATAGCTCCTACAATGAGCAGTTCTTC. Residues: CASTGLADSSYNEQFF.

The chain is built from TRBV28 and TRBJ1-2, with 10 positions matching TRBD1. Germline trimming cut 7 bases from V and 4 bases from J; bases unmatched to any gene: 12. The CDR3 consists of 16 residues. The germline CDR1 and CDR2 sequences are MDHEN and SYDVKM. The CDR3 loop is CASTNADRGDLYGYTF. The CDR3 DNA is TGTGCCAGCACCAACGCGGACAGGGGGGACCTCTATGGCTACACCTTC.

The chain recombines TRBV5-1 with TRBJ2-5; 7 nucleotides match TRBD1. Germline lookup yields CDR1 SGHRS and CDR2 YFSETQ. The CDR3 extends over 11 amino acids. The V gene end was trimmed by 4 bases and the J gene end by 12 bases; junction bases not matched to a gene: 6. The CDR3 coding sequence is TGCGCCAGCAGCGCGACAGGGAACGAGTACTTC. Translating it yields CASSATGNEYF.

This clone came up a few times. The V and J genes are TRBV6-1 and TRBJ2-7, with D tentatively TRBD1 (5 bases). The CDR3 length is 13 residues. The germline V gene has CDR1 MNHNS and CDR2 SASEGT. V gave up 0 bases and J gave up 8 bases, with 11 bases separating them. CDR3 DNA: TGTGCCAGCAGTGAAGCGCAGGGTAGCAAGCAGTACTTC. Residues: CASSEAQGSKQYF.

The chain couples TRBV2 to TRBJ2-7, with 8 bases matching TRBD1. Germline loops: CDR1 SNHLY, CDR2 FYNNEI. V lost 7 bases, J lost 3 bases, and 14 bases stayed unmatched. The CDR3 is 16 residues long. The CDR3 here is CASIEAGGYVNYEQYF. CDR3 bases: TGTGCCAGCATCGAGGCAGGGGGCTATGTTAACTACGAGCAGTACTTC.

V usage is TRBV10-3 and J usage is TRBJ1-4; a possible D gene is TRBD1 (6 bases). V lost 2 bases and J lost 5, with 15 bases in between. CDR3 length equals 16 residues. Germline lookup yields CDR1 ENHRY and CDR2 SYGVKD. As DNA, the CDR3 is TGTGCCATCAGTGAGGACCTGAGGACAGCGAATGAAAAACTGTTTTTT. Translation gives CAISEDLRTANEKLFF.

This chain links TRBV6-2 or TRBV6-3 with TRBJ2-1; 12 nucleotides agree with TRBD2. This CDR3 spans 16 amino acids. The junction had 12 bases not matched to a gene; V was cut back by 5 bases and J by 10 bases. Per the germline V gene, CDR1 is MNHEY and CDR2 is SVGEGT. CDR3 nucleotide sequence: TGTGCCAGCAGTCCCACGGGACTAGCGGGCAGGGTGGAGCAGTTCTTC. Its translation: CASSPTGLAGRVEQFF.

The chain combines TRBV5-1 with TRBJ2-7, with D uncertain. The CDR3 is made up of 13 amino acids. The V end was cut by 0 bases, the J end by 2 bases, with 6 bases between. Germline lookup yields CDR1 SGHRS and CDR2 YFSETQ. The CDR3 nucleotides read TGCGCCAGCAGCTTGGACGCGCCCTACGAGCAGTACTTC. Residues: CASSLDAPYEQYF. Looking up the rest from reference TRBV5-1 and TRBJ2-7 gives the full variable domain: KAGVTQTPRYLIKTRGQQVTLSCSPISGHRSVSWYQQTPGQGLQFLFEYFSETQRNKGNFPGRFSGRQFSNSRSEMNVSTLELGDSALYLCASSLDAPYEQYFGPGTRLTVT.

This clone has only a few counts. The CDR3 DNA follows: TGTGCCAGCAGTAATAGCGGGGGCGCGGAGACCCAGTACTTC. Its protein product is CASSNSGGAETQYF. This chain uses TRBV7-9 with TRBJ2-5; TRBD2 matches 9 bases. V was clipped by 6 bases and J by 5 bases; unmatched bases: 7. There are 14 residues in the CDR3. CDR1 is SEHNR and CDR2 is FQNEAQ in the germline V gene (reference sequence). The full variable domain, rest sourced from reference TRBV7-9 and TRBJ2-5, is DTGVSQNPRHKITKRGQNVTFRCDPISEHNRLYWYRQTLGQGPEFLTYFQNEAQLEKSRLLSDRFSAERPKGSFSTLEIQRTEQGDSAMYLCASSNSGGAETQYFGPGTRLLVL.

The rearrangement links TRBV5-4 to TRBJ1-1, with D unresolved. The CDR3 has 16 residues. V shed 0 bases and J shed 0 bases, with 12 bases lying between them. Germline V CDR1 and CDR2: SGHNT, YYREEE (reference sequence). CDR3 protein: CASSLGRVGVNTEAFF. In nucleotides, the CDR3 is TGTGCCAGCAGCTTGGGCCGCGTCGGGGTGAACACTGAAGCTTTCTTT.

V and J are TRBV5-1 and TRBJ2-4, with TRBD1 identical over 10 bases. With V trimmed by 4 bases and J by 9 bases, 10 bases remained unmatched. Germline CDR1 SGHRS, CDR2 YFSETQ. CDR3 length: 15 residues. The DNA of the CDR3 is TGCGCCAGCAGCGACACCGGGACAGGGGATATCATTCAGTACTTC. This codes for CASSDTGTGDIIQYF.

The rearrangement uses TRBV2 and TRBJ2-2; D is perhaps TRBD2 (5 bases). The CDR3 length is 15 residues. V was cut by 3 bases and J by 3 bases, with 11 bases left in between. CDR1 is SNHLY, CDR2 FYNNEI, per germline. The CDR3 bases are TGTGCCAGCAGTGACCCCGGGAAGGACACCGGGGAGCTGTTTTTT. Translation: CASSDPGKDTGELFF. Full variable domain (remainder filled in from reference TRBV2 and TRBJ2-2): EPEVTQTPSHQVTQMGQEVILRCVPISNHLYFYWYRQILGQKVEFLVSFYNNEISEKSEIFDDQFSVERPDGSNFTLKIRSTKLEDSAMYFCASSDPGKDTGELFFGEGSRLTVL.

The chain joins TRBV6-5 to TRBJ2-1; TRBD2 agrees at 9 bases. V lost 0 bases to trimming and J lost 9 bases; unmatched junction nucleotides: 9. Germline V gives CDR1 MNHEY, CDR2 SVGAGI. This CDR3 region has 16 residues. This CDR3 reads CASSYSMGLASFEQFF. The CDR3 DNA reads TGTGCCAGCAGTTACTCGATGGGACTAGCATCTTTTGAGCAGTTCTTC.

This chain joins TRBV6-6 and TRBJ2-7; 13 bases match TRBD2. With V trimmed by 2 bases and J by 7 bases, 2 bases remained unmatched. Germline CDR1 MNHNY, CDR2 SVGAGI (reference sequence). The CDR3 contains 14 residues. The CDR3 region is CASSYGTSGKEQYF. For the CDR3, the DNA is TGTGCCAGCAGTTACGGGACTAGCGGGAAAGAGCAGTACTTC.

This chain connects TRBV19 to TRBJ1-4, with D maybe TRBD1 (6 bases). Germline CDR1 and CDR2: LNHDA and SQIVND (reference sequence). The length of the CDR3 is 14 residues. Trimming took off 7 bases at V and 5 bases at J, with 14 bases between the two ends. CDR3 sequence (DNA): TGTGCCAGTAACCCTGGTAGGGGGAATGAAAAACTGTTTTTT. This translates into CASNPGRGNEKLFF. The variable domain in full, with the rest retrieved from reference TRBV19 and TRBJ1-4, is DGGITQSPKYLFRKEGQNVTLSCEQNLNHDAMYWYRQDPGQGLRLIYYSQIVNDFQKGDIAEGYSVSREKKESFPLTVTSAQKNPTAFYLCASNPGRGNEKLFFGSGTQLSVL.

The chain joins TRBV3-1 (or the pseudogene TRBV3-2) to TRBJ1-1; TRBD1 agrees at 8 bases. The junction had 10 bases not matched to a gene; V was cut back by 1 base and J by 0 bases. The CDR3 length is 18 residues. Germline assignment: CDR1 LGHDT and CDR2 YNNKEL (reference sequence). The CDR3 DNA sequence: TGTGCCAGCAGCCAAGCTGGACAGGGAGGGTTTTTGAACACTGAAGCTTTCTTT. Translated, it gives CASSQAGQGGFLNTEAFF.